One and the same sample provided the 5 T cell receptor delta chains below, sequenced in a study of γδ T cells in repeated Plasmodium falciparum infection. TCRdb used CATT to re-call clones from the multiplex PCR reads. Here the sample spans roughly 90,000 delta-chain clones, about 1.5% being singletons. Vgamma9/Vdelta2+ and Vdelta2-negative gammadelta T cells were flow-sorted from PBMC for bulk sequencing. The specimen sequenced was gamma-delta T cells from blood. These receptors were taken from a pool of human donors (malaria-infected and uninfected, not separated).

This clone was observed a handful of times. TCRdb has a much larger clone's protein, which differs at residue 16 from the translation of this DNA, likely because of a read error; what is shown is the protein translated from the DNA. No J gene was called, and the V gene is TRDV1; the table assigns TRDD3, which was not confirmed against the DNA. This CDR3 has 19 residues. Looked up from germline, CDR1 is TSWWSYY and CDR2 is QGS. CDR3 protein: CALGETWGPSGKYTDNLIF. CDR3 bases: TGTGCTCTTGGGGAAACGTGGGGTCCCTCAGGGAAGTACACCGATAACCTCATCTTT.

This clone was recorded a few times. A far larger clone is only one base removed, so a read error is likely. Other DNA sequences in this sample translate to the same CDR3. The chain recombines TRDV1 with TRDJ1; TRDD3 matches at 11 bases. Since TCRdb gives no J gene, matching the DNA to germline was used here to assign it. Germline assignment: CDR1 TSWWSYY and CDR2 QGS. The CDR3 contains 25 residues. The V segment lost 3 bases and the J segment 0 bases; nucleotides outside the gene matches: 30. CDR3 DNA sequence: TGTGCTCTTGGGGATTCCATTTCTTCCTACGTGCGTACTGGGGGATATGGCCCATACACCGATAAACTCATCTTT. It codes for CALGDSISSYVRTGGYGPYTDKLIF.

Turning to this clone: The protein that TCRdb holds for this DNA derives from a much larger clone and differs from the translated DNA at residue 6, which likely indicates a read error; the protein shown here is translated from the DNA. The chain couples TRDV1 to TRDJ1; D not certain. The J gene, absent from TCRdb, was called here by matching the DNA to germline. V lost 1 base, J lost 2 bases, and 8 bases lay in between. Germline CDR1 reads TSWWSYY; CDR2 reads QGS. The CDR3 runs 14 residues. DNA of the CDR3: TGTGCTCTTGGGGAACCGACATGGACCGATAAACTCATCTTT. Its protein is CALGEPTWTDKLIF.

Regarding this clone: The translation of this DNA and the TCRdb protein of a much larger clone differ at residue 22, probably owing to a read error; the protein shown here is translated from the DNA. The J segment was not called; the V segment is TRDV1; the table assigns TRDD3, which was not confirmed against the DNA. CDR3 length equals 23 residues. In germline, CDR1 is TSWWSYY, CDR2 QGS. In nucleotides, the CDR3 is TGTGCTCTTGGGTCCCCGGGGAGCCTTCCCTTATTTATGGGGGGTTCGTACACCGATAAACTCACCTTT. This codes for CALGSPGSLPLFMGGSYTDKLTF.

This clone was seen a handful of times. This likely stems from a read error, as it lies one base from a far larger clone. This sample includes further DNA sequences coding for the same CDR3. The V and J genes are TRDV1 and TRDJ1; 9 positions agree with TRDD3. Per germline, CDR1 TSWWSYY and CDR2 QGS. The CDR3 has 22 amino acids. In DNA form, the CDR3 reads TGTGCTCTTGGGGAAGTCTCGGAAGGGTGGGGGATAGGTCTCGTTTACACCGATAAACTCATTTTT. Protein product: CALGEVSEGWGIGLVYTDKLIF.